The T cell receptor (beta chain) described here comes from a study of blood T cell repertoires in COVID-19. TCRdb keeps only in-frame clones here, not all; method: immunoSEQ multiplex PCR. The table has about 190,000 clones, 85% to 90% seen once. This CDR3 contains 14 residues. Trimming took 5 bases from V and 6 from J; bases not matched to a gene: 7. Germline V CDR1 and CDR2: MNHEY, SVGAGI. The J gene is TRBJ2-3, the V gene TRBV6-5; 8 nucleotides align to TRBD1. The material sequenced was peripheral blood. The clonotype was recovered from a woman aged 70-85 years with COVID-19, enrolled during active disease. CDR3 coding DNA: TGTGCCAGCAGTACCGGGACAGGTGTGGATACGCAGTATTTT. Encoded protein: CASSTGTGVDTQYF.